A single sample gave rise to the 19 T cell receptor beta chains below, sequenced in a study of blood T cell repertoires in COVID-19. TCRdb's copy holds only in-frame clones and misses some; the assay was immunoSEQ multiplex PCR. The top ten hold roughly 23% of the sample, which has fewer than 80,000 clones, 85% to 90% seen once. Sequences were obtained from peripheral blood. The receptors were gathered from a woman aged 50 to 60 with active or convalescent COVID-19.

Written as DNA, the CDR3 is TGTGCCAGCAGACCATCACAGGAATCCTACGAGCAGTACTTC. It yields the protein CASRPSQESYEQYF. This chain connects TRBV27 to TRBJ2-7; tentative D call: TRBD1 (5 bases). V was shortened by 6 bases and J by 1 base, with 13 bases between the two germline ends. Germline V gene data show CDR1 as MNHEY and CDR2 as SMNVEV (reference sequence). The length of the CDR3 is 14 residues.

V usage is TRBV3-1 (or the pseudogene TRBV3-2) and J usage is TRBJ1-1; a weak D match, TRBD1 (6 bases). V gave up 4 bases and J gave up 2 bases, with 23 bases separating them. This CDR3 is built from 18 residues. Germline CDR1 reads LGHDT; CDR2 reads YNNKEL (reference sequence). CDR3 residues: CASSPTTGQKFSNTEAFF. Here the CDR3 DNA reads TGTGCCAGCAGCCCGACCACTGGACAGAAATTCTCAAACACTGAAGCTTTCTTT.

The chain uses TRBV11-3 and TRBJ2-1; 14 bases fit TRBD2. Germline CDR1 is SGHNT and CDR2 is YENEEA. The ends lost 4 bases at V and 10 bases at J; junction bases unmatched: 9. This CDR3 contains 16 residues. CDR3 loop: CASSSLTSGRAGEQFF. Here the CDR3 DNA reads TGTGCCAGCAGCTCGTTGACTAGCGGGAGGGCCGGGGAGCAGTTCTTC.

A few counts support this clone. This sequence joins TRBV2 and TRBJ1-6; 8 nucleotides align to TRBD1. Trimming removed 6 bases from V and 7 bases from J; junction bases left unmatched: 11. The V gene's germline CDR1 is SNHLY and CDR2 FYNNEI. CDR3 size: 16 residues. The DNA for the CDR3 is TGTGCCAGCAGACGATCCCAAACAGGGGGGAATTCACCCCTCCACTTT. Translating it yields CASRRSQTGGNSPLHF.

The chain has TRBV9 and TRBJ2-1, with TRBD1 matching 9 bases. Germline assignment: CDR1 SGDLS and CDR2 YYNGEE. CDR3 length: 16 amino acids. J lost 7 bases, V lost 0 bases, and 8 bases had no gene match. CDR3: CASSVGPGQGRNEQFF. CDR3 sequence (DNA): TGTGCCAGCAGCGTAGGCCCGGGACAGGGAAGAAATGAGCAGTTCTTC.

The gene calls are TRBV11-2 and TRBJ2-7; 12 nucleotides agree with TRBD2. The CDR3 loop spans 15 amino acids. In germline, CDR1 is SGHAT, CDR2 FQNNGV. The V and J ends lost 1 base and 4 bases, in that order; junction bases with no gene match: 2. The CDR3 region is CASSLGTSGTYEQYF. The CDR3 bases are TGTGCCAGCAGCTTAGGGACTAGCGGGACTTACGAGCAGTACTTC.

This chain links TRBV10-3 with TRBJ1-5; 8 bases fit TRBD1. The CDR3 length is 14 residues. Germline lookup yields CDR1 ENHRY and CDR2 SYGVKD. J was trimmed by 0 bases and V by 6 bases; bases with no gene match: 1. The DNA for the CDR3 is TGTGCCATCAGGGGACAGGATAGCAATCAGCCCCAGCATTTT. This sequence encodes CAIRGQDSNQPQHF.

This clone showed up just a few times. The CDR3 reads CASGTSGYNEQFF. The CDR3, as DNA: TGTGCCAGTGGGACTAGCGGGTACAATGAGCAGTTCTTC. This chain connects TRBV7-6 to TRBJ2-1; 12 positions match TRBD2. In germline, CDR1 is SGHVS, CDR2 FNYEAQ. Losses at the gene ends were 9 bases for V and 4 bases for J; bases not matched to a gene: 1. The CDR3 is 13 residues long.

V and J are TRBV6-5 and TRBJ2-7, with 10 bases matching TRBD1. Germline trimming cut 4 bases from V and 3 bases from J; bases unmatched to any gene: 6. Germline CDR1 and CDR2: MNHEY and SVGAGI. The CDR3 length is 15 residues. In DNA form, the CDR3 reads TGTGCCAGCAGTTCTACCGGGACAGGGGTCTACGAGCAGTACTTC. This sequence encodes CASSSTGTGVYEQYF.

This chain connects TRBV11-2 to TRBJ2-7; a weak D match, TRBD2 (5 bases). Germline CDR1 SGHAT, CDR2 FQNNGV. The CDR3 covers 13 residues. V was shortened by 2 bases and J by 6 bases, with 11 bases between the two germline ends. The DNA of the CDR3 is TGTGCCAGCAGCTTAAAAAGTCGGGGCGAGCAGTACTTC. It yields the protein CASSLKSRGEQYF.

The J gene is TRBJ2-1, the V gene TRBV7-8; 9 nucleotides agree with TRBD2. Germline V CDR1 and CDR2: SGHVS, FQNEAQ. This CDR3 has 16 residues. V lost 5 bases and J lost 8; bases outside the gene matches: 13. The CDR3 bases are TGTGCCAGCAGCCATCCCCGACTAGCGGTGGGGGATGAGCAGTTCTTC. As protein: CASSHPRLAVGDEQFF.

CDR3 sequence: CSVLGSGITYNEQFF. DNA for the CDR3: TGCAGCGTTTTGGGTAGCGGTATCACCTACAATGAGCAGTTCTTC. The chain couples TRBV29-1 to TRBJ2-1, with TRBD2 as a possible D gene (6 bases). Trimming left V 5 bases short and J 2 bases short, with 16 bases between. CDR3 length equals 15 residues. Looked up from germline, CDR1 is SQVTM and CDR2 is ANQGSEA.

V and J are TRBV6-1 and TRBJ1-2, with a tentative D call TRBD1 (5 bases). CDR1 is MNHNS, CDR2 SASEGT, per germline. The V end lost 3 bases, the J end lost 3 bases, and 8 bases lay between the germline ends. CDR3 length: 13 amino acids. CDR3 residues: CASSEGQDYGYTF. The CDR3 coding sequence is TGTGCCAGCAGTGAGGGGCAGGACTATGGCTACACCTTC.

V usage is TRBV5-1 and J usage is TRBJ2-5; 10 bases align to TRBD2. Germline loops: CDR1 SGHRS, CDR2 YFSETQ. The CDR3 sequence is 18 residues long. V lost 4 bases to trimming and J lost 2 bases; unmatched junction nucleotides: 14. CDR3 DNA: TGCGCCAGCAGCCTTATCCCAGCGGGAGGGCCAATTCAAGAGACCCAGTACTTC. It encodes CASSLIPAGGPIQETQYF.

The chain is built from TRBV15 and TRBJ1-2; 7 nucleotides match TRBD1. This CDR3 has 16 residues. V gave up 0 bases and J gave up 5 bases; unmatched junction bases: 9. CDR1 is LNHNV and CDR2 is YYDKDF in the germline V gene (reference sequence). CDR3 in DNA: TGTGCCACCAGCAGAGATGAGGGGGCGTTAGGGTATGGCTACACCTTC. This encodes CATSRDEGALGYGYTF.

The chain combines TRBV7-6 with TRBJ1-5; D may be TRBD1 (5 bases). Germline V gene sequence: CDR1 SGHVS, CDR2 FNYEAQ. This CDR3 comprises 15 residues. Trimming removed 1 base at V and 5 bases at J, with 12 bases between. The CDR3 loop reads CASSLVGGVDQPQHF. The DNA of the CDR3 is TGTGCCAGCAGCTTAGTCGGGGGGGTGGATCAGCCCCAGCATTTT.

The chain couples TRBV28 to TRBJ1-2; 7 positions match TRBD1. In germline, CDR1 is MDHEN, CDR2 SYDVKM. This CDR3 spans 14 amino acids. V dropped 3 bases and J dropped 3; count of bases not matched to a gene: 4. The CDR3 protein is CASSFSRGDYGYTF. The CDR3 nucleotides read TGTGCCAGCAGTTTCAGCAGGGGGGACTATGGCTACACCTTC.

This clone has just one count. V is TRBV2 and J is TRBJ1-3; D gene uncertain. Looked up from germline, CDR1 is SNHLY and CDR2 is FYNNEI. This CDR3 has 15 residues. V lost 5 bases and J lost 4, with 15 bases in between. The CDR3 DNA reads as TGTGCCAGCAGTCAGGAGGCCGGGGAGGGAAACACCATATATTTT. Translated, it gives CASSQEAGEGNTIYF.

This clone came up once. This chain links TRBV6-6 with TRBJ1-1; a weak D match, TRBD1 (6 bases). The CDR3 is made up of 15 amino acids. V shed 6 bases and J shed 1 base, with 15 bases lying between them. In germline, CDR1 is MNHNY, CDR2 SVGAGI (reference sequence). CDR3 amino acids: CASRSSQGPNTEAFF. The CDR3 bases are TGTGCCAGCAGGTCGAGTCAGGGGCCGAACACTGAAGCTTTCTTT.